This T cell receptor beta chain originates from a study of T cell repertoires in cytomegalovirus infection. As for the study in general: Both recently identified HLA-C-restricted and well-studied HLA-B-restricted CMV epitopes were used in the study. Public TCR beta signatures provided an indication of both CMV infection and a matching HLA type. Points from the study as a whole: Identification of carriers of CMV plus the relevant HLA was achieved through cumulative public TCR beta family frequency. The ex vivo response was dominated by HLA-C-restricted CMV-specific TCR beta clonotypes.

At least ten counts were recorded for this clonotype. Its matching antigen is unknown. There are 15 residues in the CDR3. With 1 base clipped from V and 0 bases from J, the junction kept 0 bases outside the gene matches. From germline, CDR1 is LGHNA and CDR2 YNFKEQ. TCRdb re-analysed the reads in MiXCR, keeping a single row per CDR3 protein. The table includes about 310,000 distinct CDR3 sequences, around 25% detected once. The chain couples TRBV4-2 to TRBJ2-7; 10 bases align to TRBD2. The receptor comes from a human donor in good health (CMV status not recorded). Some clones in this sample may be carry-over from other donors' samples. This specimen was cultured PBMCs, taken from culture after CMV antigen stimulation. CDR3 region: CASSQGLAGSYEQYF. The CDR3, as DNA: TGTGCCAGCAGCCAAGGACTAGCGGGCTCCTACGAGCAGTACTTC.